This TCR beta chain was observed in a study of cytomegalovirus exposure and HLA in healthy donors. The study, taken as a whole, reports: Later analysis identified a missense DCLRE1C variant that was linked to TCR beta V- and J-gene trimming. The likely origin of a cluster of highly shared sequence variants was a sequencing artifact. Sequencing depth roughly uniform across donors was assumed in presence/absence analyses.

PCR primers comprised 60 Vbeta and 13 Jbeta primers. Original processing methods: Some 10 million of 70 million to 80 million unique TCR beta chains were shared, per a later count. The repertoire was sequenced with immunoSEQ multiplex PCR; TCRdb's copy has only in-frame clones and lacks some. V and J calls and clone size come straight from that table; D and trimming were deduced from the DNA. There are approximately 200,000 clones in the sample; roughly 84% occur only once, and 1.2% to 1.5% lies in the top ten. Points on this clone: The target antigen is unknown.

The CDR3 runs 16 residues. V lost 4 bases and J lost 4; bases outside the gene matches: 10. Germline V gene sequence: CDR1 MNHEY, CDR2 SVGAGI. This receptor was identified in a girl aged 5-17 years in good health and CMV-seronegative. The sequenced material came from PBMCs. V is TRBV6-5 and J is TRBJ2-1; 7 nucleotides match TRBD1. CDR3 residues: CASSSAYRGVYNEQFF. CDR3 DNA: TGTGCCAGCAGTTCGGCTTACAGGGGTGTTTACAATGAGCAGTTCTTC.